These T cell receptor beta chains were read from a single sample in a study of T-cell reconstitution after alpha-beta-depleted transplantation in children. TCRdb re-called the PCR reads with MiXCR, one entry per CDR3 protein. The repertoire consists of about 190,000 distinct CDR3 sequences, with 11% occurring once and the leading ten covering around 13%. This material consisted of PBMCs, taken before TCRalphabeta/CD19-depleted stem cell transplant. The receptors here all came from a boy between 2 and 10 years old with acute myeloid leukemia, due to receive a stem cell transplant. CDR3s include the opening cysteine and the closing phenylalanine or tryptophan. D genes are given only for firm matches. Clone size is stated in some rows and not others, as once, few, many or a class when expanded.

clone size | J gene | CDR3 length | V gene | D gene | CDR3 DNA | CDR3 protein
few | TRBJ1-4 | 14 | TRBV7-2 | NA | TGTGCCAGCACCACCTACCCGGGGGGTGAAAAACTGTTTTTT | CASTTYPGGEKLFF
many | TRBJ1-2 | 14 | TRBV20-1 | NA | TGCAGTGCTAGATCGGCAGCTGAATCCTATGGCTACACCTTC | CSARSAAESYGYTF
few | TRBJ2-5 | 16 | TRBV7-3 | TRBD2 | TGTGCCAGCAGCGCCGGACTAGCGGGACGACCAGAGACCCAGTACTTC | CASSAGLAGRPETQYF
many | TRBJ1-2 | 14 | TRBV2 | NA | TGTGCCAGCAGTGATATGGGACAACAGGAAGGCTACACCTTC | CASSDMGQQEGYTF
many | TRBJ2-2 | 14 | TRBV7-9 | NA | TGTGCCAGCTTCGTTTCAGCGAACACCGGGGAGCTGTTTTTT | CASFVSANTGELFF
NA | TRBJ1-4 | 17 | TRBV20-1 | TRBD1 | TGCAGTGCTAGAGATCTTTACAGGGGGTGGAGGCCGAAGAAACTGTTTTTT | CSARDLYRGWRPKKLFF
many | TRBJ2-3 | 15 | TRBV7-2 | TRBD2 | TGTGCCAGCACCTCGGATAGCGGGGGGACAGATACGCAGTATTTT | CASTSDSGGTDTQYF
many | TRBJ1-1 | 15 | TRBV7-9 | NA | TGTGCCAGCAGCTTAGCGGTCGGGTTTGGGACTGAAGCTTTCTTT | CASSLAVGFGTEAFF
many | TRBJ1-4 | 12 | TRBV5-1 | NA | TGCGCCAGCAGCGGGTTATTTCAAAAACTGTTTTTT | CASSGLFQKLFF
many | TRBJ2-7 | 16 | TRBV12-3/TRBV12-4 | TRBD2 | TGTGCCAGCAGTTTAGCGCATACTAGCGGCCACTACGAGCAGTACTTC | CASSLAHTSGHYEQYF
many | TRBJ2-7 | 13 | TRBV6-1 | NA | TGTGCCAGTAGAGGACGTCTTTCCTACGAGCAGTACTTC | CASRGRLSYEQYF
many | TRBJ2-7 | 14 | TRBV27 | TRBD1 | TGTGCCAGCAGCCTCGGGACAGACCTCTACGAGCAGTACTTC | CASSLGTDLYEQYF
NA | TRBJ2-7 | 13 | TRBV2 | NA | TGTGCCAGCAGTGTGCGGGGAACCTACGAGCAGTACTTC | CASSVRGTYEQYF
many | TRBJ2-1 | 14 | TRBV30 | NA | TGTGCCTGGGCTCACTGGAGCTCCTACAATGAGCAGTTCTTC | CAWAHWSSYNEQFF
many | TRBJ2-5 | 14 | TRBV3-1 | NA | TGTGCCAGCAGCCAAGAGCCAGAACAAGAGACCCAGTACTTC | CASSQEPEQETQYF
many | TRBJ1-2 | 15 | TRBV5-1 | TRBD1 | TGCGCCAGCAGCTGGCGGACAGGGGGCGCAGATGGCTACACCTTC | CASSWRTGGADGYTF